This TCR beta chain was retrieved from a study of cytomegalovirus exposure and HLA in healthy donors. As concerns this clone: The antigen is not known.

This CDR3 is 14 amino acids long. From germline, CDR1 is SGHTA and CDR2 FQGTGA. J gave up 5 bases and V 8 bases, and 6 bases lay outside the gene matches. General study points: Three chains linked to CMV were shown in vitro to be specific for CMV antigens. The authors listed approximately 160 TCR beta chains as cytomegalovirus-associated.

The PCR had 60 Vbeta and 13 Jbeta primers. Assay used: immunoSEQ multiplex PCR; TCRdb lists only in-frame clones, some missing. Listed are roughly 190,000 clones; 6.5% falls within the top ten. Sequencing was carried out using PBMCs. The chain has TRBV7-3 and TRBJ2-2; 9 bases are a match to TRBD2. The TCR originated in a man aged 25-45 years in good health and CMV-seronegative. In nucleotides, the CDR3 is TGTGCCAGCCAACTCAGCGGGAGGACCGGGGAGCTGTTTTTT. This gives the protein CASQLSGRTGELFF.